In its sample, the clone carrying this TCR beta chain was seen many times. Its antigen is unknown. This specimen belongs to a study of identical twins. Study outcomes and limitations: In cord blood, abundant beta clonotypes had fewer insertions; memory showed no trend. Where beta out-of-frame sequences were concerned, excess twin sharing was weaker.

TCRdb recomputed calls from the 5' RACE reads with MiXCR, one row per CDR3 protein. This sample carries hundreds of thousands of distinct CDR3 sequences, 6.5% to 9.5% of them seen once, and the ten largest clones take approximately 2.1%. Germline values: CDR1 KGHSH, CDR2 LQKENI. This CDR3 is 14 amino acids long. The V gene lost 3 bases and the J gene lost 0 bases, with 8 bases spanning the gap. In addition, the sample was reused for a study of yellow fever vaccine responses in identical twins. As reported in that work: The authors reported partly convergent, partly personalized vaccine responses in identical twins.

The sequenced sample consisted of memory (CD45RO+) T cells sorted from blood. This TCR was recovered from a woman under 30 in good health. J is TRBJ1-1 and V is TRBV18; D is ambiguous. CDR3 DNA sequence: TGTGCCAGCTCACCGGCAGACATGAACACTGAAGCTTTCTTT. Protein: CASSPADMNTEAFF.